The clone carrying this T cell receptor beta chain was seen a handful of times. This specimen comes from a study of T cell repertoires in cytomegalovirus infection. This CDR3 comprises 16 residues. After removal of 1 base from V and 0 bases from J, the junction contained 6 bases not matched to a gene. Germline CDR1 DFQATT, CDR2 SNEGSKA (reference sequence). TCRdb processed the reads anew with MiXCR; each CDR3 protein has one entry. Of some 100,000 distinct CDR3 sequences in the sample, more than 20% were seen once. This sequence was found in a human donor in good health (CMV status not recorded). Some clones in this sample may be carry-over from other donors' samples. This chain uses TRBV20-1 with TRBJ2-1, with TRBD1 identical over 7 bases. Specimen: CD8+ T cells from PBMCs. CDR3 coding DNA: TGCAGTGCTAGAGGAGGACAGGTTAGCTCCTACAATGAGCAGTTCTTC. Encoded protein: CSARGGQVSSYNEQFF.